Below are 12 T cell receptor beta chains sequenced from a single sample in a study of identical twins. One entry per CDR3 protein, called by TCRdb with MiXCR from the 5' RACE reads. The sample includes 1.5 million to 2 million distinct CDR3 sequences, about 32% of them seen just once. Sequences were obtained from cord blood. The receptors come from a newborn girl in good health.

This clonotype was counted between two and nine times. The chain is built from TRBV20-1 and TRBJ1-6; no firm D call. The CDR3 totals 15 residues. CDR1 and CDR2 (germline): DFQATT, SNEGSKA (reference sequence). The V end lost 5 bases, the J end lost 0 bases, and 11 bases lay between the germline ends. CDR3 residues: CSAYRLLSYNSPLHF. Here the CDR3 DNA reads TGCAGTGCTTATCGGTTACTCTCCTATAATTCACCCCTCCACTTT.

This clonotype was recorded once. The CDR3 DNA reads TGCGCCAGCAGTCAATCCCCCGACAGGGGCTCCTACAATGAGCAGTACTTC. It yields the protein CASSQSPDRGSYNEQYF. The chain carries TRBV23-1 and TRBJ2-1, with 8 nucleotides matching TRBD1. Judging by the DNA end, TRBJ2-7 fits better; the J call may be wrong. TRBV23-1 is an ORF, with its function uncertain. The CDR3 has 17 residues.

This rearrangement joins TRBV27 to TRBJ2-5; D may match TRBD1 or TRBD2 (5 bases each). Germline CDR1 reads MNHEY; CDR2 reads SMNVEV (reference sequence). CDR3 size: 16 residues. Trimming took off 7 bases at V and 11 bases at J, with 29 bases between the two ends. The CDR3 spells CASTMSSGTRLNEQYF. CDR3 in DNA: TGTGCCAGCACGATGTCTTCTGGGACGCGTCTGAATGAGCAGTACTTC.

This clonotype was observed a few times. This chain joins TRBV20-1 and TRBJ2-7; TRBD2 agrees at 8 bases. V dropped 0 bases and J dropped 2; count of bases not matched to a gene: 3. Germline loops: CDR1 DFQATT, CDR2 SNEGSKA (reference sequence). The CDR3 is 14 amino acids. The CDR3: CSARDMGLAYEQYF. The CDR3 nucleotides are TGCAGTGCTAGAGATATGGGACTAGCCTACGAGCAGTACTTC.

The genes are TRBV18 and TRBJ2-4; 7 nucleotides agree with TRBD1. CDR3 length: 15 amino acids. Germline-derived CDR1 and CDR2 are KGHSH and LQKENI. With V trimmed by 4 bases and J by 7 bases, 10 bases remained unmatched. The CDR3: CASSRIQGIGNIQYF. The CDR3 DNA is TGTGCCAGCTCACGGATACAGGGGATTGGGAACATTCAGTACTTC.

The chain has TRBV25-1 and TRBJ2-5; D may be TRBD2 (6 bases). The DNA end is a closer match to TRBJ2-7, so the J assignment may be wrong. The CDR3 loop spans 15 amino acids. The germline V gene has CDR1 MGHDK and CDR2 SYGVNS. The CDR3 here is CASSESAGTGYEQYF. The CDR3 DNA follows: TGTGCCAGCAGTGAATCCGCGGGGACGGGATACGAGCAGTACTTC.

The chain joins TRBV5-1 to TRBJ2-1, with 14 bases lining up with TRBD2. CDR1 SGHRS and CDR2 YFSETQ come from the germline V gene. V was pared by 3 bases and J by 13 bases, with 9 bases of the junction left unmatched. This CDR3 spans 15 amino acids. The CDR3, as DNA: TGCGCCAGCAGCTGGACTAGCGGGAGGCAAGAGACCCAGTTCTTC. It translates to CASSWTSGRQETQFF.

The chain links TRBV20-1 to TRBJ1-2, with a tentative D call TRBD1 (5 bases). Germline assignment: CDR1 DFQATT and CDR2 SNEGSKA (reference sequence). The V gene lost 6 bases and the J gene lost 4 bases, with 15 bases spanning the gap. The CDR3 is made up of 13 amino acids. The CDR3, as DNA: TGCAGTGCCGGGGTGCAGGGTATCTATGGCTACACCTTC. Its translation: CSAGVQGIYGYTF.

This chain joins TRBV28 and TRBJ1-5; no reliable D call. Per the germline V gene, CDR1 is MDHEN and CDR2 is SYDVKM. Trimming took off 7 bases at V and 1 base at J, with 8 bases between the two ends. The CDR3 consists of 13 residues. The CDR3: CASNFRSNQPQHF. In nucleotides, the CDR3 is TGTGCCAGCAATTTTCGGAGCAATCAGCCCCAGCATTTT.

The CDR3 is CASSFLSGTANYGYTF. As DNA, the CDR3 is TGCGCCAGCAGCTTCCTATCCGGGACAGCTAACTATGGCTACACCTTC. The genes are TRBV5-1 and TRBJ1-2, with 7 bases aligning to TRBD1. This CDR3 has 16 amino acids. With V trimmed by 2 bases and J by 0 bases, 7 bases remained unmatched. The germline CDR1 and CDR2 sequences are SGHRS and YFSETQ.

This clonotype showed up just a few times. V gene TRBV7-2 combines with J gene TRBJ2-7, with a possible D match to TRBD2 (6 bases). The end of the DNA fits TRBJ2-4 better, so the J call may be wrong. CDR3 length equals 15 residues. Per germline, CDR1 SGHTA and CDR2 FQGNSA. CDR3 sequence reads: CASSLLTGAGNIQYF. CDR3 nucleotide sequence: TGTGCCAGCAGCTTACTTACGGGAGCTGGAAACATTCAGTACTTC.

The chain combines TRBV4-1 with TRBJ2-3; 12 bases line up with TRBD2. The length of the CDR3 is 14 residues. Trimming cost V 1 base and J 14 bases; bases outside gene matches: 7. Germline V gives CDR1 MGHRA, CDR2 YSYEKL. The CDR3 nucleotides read TGCGCCAGCAGCCAAGTCCTAGCGGGGGGGCCACTGTATTTT. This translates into CASSQVLAGGPLYF.